This T cell receptor (beta chain) was captured in a study of T cells in localized non-small cell lung cancer. Overall study findings and caveats: Increased T cell density in blood showed an association with longer overall survival. Among the top 100 tumor clones, a median about 57 appeared in adjacent lung. The study found T cell clonality highest in uninvolved adjacent lung, above tumor.

Sequencing was performed with immunoSEQ multiplex PCR; in TCRdb, only in-frame clones are kept and a portion is missing. The sample records around 40,000 clones, roughly 86% being singletons. Looked up from germline, CDR1 is MNHEY and CDR2 is SVGAGI. The V end lost 0 bases, the J end lost 8 bases, and 7 bases lay between the germline ends. This CDR3 region has 12 residues. With regard to this clone: Its antigen is still unknown.

The chain carries TRBV6-5 and TRBJ1-2; a weak D match, TRBD1 (6 bases). The TCR was taken from a female donor older than 55 with stage I squamous cell lung carcinoma. Sequenced here: peripheral blood, sampled before any cancer treatment. The CDR3 here is CASSYSGGGYTF. For the CDR3, the DNA is TGTGCCAGCAGTTACTCGGGGGGCGGCTACACCTTC.